These T cell receptor beta chains were read from a single sample in a study of cytomegalovirus exposure and HLA in healthy donors. Method: immunoSEQ multiplex PCR; TCRdb's copy keeps in-frame clones and lacks some. The sample lists more than 100,000 clones; roughly 80% were seen once. Sequencing used PBMCs. These receptor sequences come from a woman between 40 and 55 years old in good health and CMV-seropositive. CDR3s include the opening cysteine and the closing phenylalanine or tryptophan. The D gene is left open where the match is weak. Some rows mark clone size as missing; the rest say once, few, many or name a class of expanded clone.

J gene	D gene	clone size	V gene	CDR3 protein	CDR3 DNA
TRBJ2-2	TRBD1	.	TRBV19	CASSIRDRAVHGELFF	TGTGCCAGTAGCATAAGAGACAGGGCGGTGCACGGGGAGCTGTTTTTT
TRBJ2-1	TRBD2	.	TRBV7-2	CASSLRPSGGPGGEQFF	TGTGCCAGCAGCTTACGGCCTAGCGGGGGCCCGGGGGGTGAGCAGTTCTTC
TRBJ2-4	TRBD1	.	TRBV12-5	CASGQGDRPNTLQNIQYF	TGTGCTAGTGGCCAGGGGGACAGGCCAAATACTCTCCAAAACATTCAGTACTTC
TRBJ2-3	TRBD2	.	TRBV6-1	CASSGTSGITDTQYF	TGTGCCAGCAGTGGAACTAGCGGGATCACAGATACGCAGTATTTT
TRBJ2-3	TRBD2	.	TRBV4-1	CASSPTSGRGTDTQYF	TGCGCCAGCAGCCCTACTAGCGGGAGGGGCACAGATACGCAGTATTTT
TRBJ2-4	.	.	TRBV23-1	CASSHGCRTKNIQYF	TGCGCCAGCAGTCACGGGTGTCGGACCAAAAACATTCAGTACTTC
TRBJ2-7	.	once	TRBV5-4	CASSLDAGLRGEQYF	TGTGCCAGCAGCTTAGACGCGGGGTTAAGGGGCGAGCAGTACTTC
TRBJ1-2	.	.	TRBV15	CATSRQPRPGDYGYTF	TGTGCCACCAGCAGACAACCCCGCCCAGGCGACTATGGCTACACCTTC
TRBJ1-2	.	.	TRBV19	CASSIEQGRNGYTF	TGTGCCAGTAGTATAGAGCAGGGCAGGAATGGCTACACCTTC
TRBJ1-6	TRBD1	.	TRBV5-4	CASSPIQGAYNSPLHF	TGTGCCAGCAGCCCAATACAGGGGGCCTATAATTCACCCCTCCACTTT
TRBJ1-2	.	.	TRBV6-5	CASSSRVGLGYGYTF	TGTGCCAGCAGTTCCAGGGTAGGGTTGGGCTATGGCTACACCTTC
TRBJ1-1	.	.	TRBV18	CASSPSQREAFF	TGTGCCAGCTCTCCGTCGCAGAGGGAAGCTTTCTTT
TRBJ1-5	.	.	TRBV6-1	CASSPDRPQPQHF	TGTGCCAGCAGTCCCGACAGGCCGCAGCCCCAGCATTTT
TRBJ1-1	.	.	TRBV2	CASRPTGLEGTEAFF	TGTGCCAGCAGGCCAACAGGGCTTGAGGGAACTGAAGCTTTCTTT
TRBJ2-7	.	.	TRBV15	CATSRVTGGDEQYF	TGTGCCACCAGCAGAGTAACAGGGGGGGACGAGCAGTACTTC
TRBJ2-7	.	.	TRBV5-1	CASSLENLYEQYF	TGCGCCAGCAGCTTGGAAAACTTGTACGAGCAGTACTTC
TRBJ2-5	TRBD1	.	TRBV29-1	CSGEGGETQYF	TGCAGCGGGGAAGGGGGCGAGACCCAGTACTTC
TRBJ2-5	.	few	TRBV19	CASSIMSGRQETQYF	TGTGCCAGTAGTATAATGTCGGGTAGACAAGAGACCCAGTACTTC
TRBJ1-2	TRBD1	.	TRBV6-1	CASSEATGGARGYTF	TGTGCCAGCAGTGAAGCGACAGGGGGCGCAAGGGGCTACACCTTC
TRBJ2-2	TRBD1	.	TRBV4-3	CASSQERDSLNTGELFF	TGCGCCAGCAGCCAAGAAAGGGACAGCCTTAACACCGGGGAGCTGTTTTTT
TRBJ2-2	TRBD2	.	TRBV27	CASSLQRGVFTGELFF	TGTGCCAGCAGTTTACAGCGGGGGGTATTCACCGGGGAGCTGTTTTTT
TRBJ2-3	TRBD1	.	TRBV7-7	CASSKTGGLPDTQYF	TGTGCTAGCAGTAAGACAGGGGGCTTGCCAGATACGCAGTATTTT
TRBJ2-2	TRBD2	.	TRBV5-6	CASSLVWAGTRDTGELFF	TGTGCCAGCAGCTTGGTTTGGGCCGGGACTAGAGACACCGGGGAGCTGTTTTTT
TRBJ2-5	TRBD2	.	TRBV10-3	CAIASGEETQYF	TGTGCCATCGCTAGCGGGGAAGAGACCCAGTACTTC
TRBJ2-2	.	.	TRBV5-1	CASRGAGVGGELFF	TGCGCCAGCAGGGGAGCAGGGGTCGGCGGGGAGCTGTTTTTT
TRBJ2-7	.	few	TRBV27	CASSTGRNYEQYF	TGTGCCAGCAGCACAGGGCGGAACTACGAGCAGTACTTC
TRBJ2-3	TRBD2	few	TRBV9	CASSVATSGRGDTQYF	TGTGCCAGCAGCGTAGCAACTAGCGGGAGGGGAGATACGCAGTATTTT
TRBJ1-1	.	once	TRBV6-1	CASSVDREGAEAFF	TGTGCCAGCAGTGTCGATCGTGAGGGCGCTGAAGCTTTCTTT
TRBJ2-7	.	few	TRBV21-1	CASSSNKTPAYEQYF	TGTGCCAGCAGCAGTAACAAAACCCCAGCCTACGAGCAGTACTTC
TRBJ2-1	TRBD1	.	TRBV7-3	CASSLDRGGNEQFF	TGTGCCAGCAGCCTTGACAGGGGGGGGAATGAGCAGTTCTTC
TRBJ1-1	.	.	TRBV5-1	CASSSVGRMNTEAFF	TGCGCCAGCAGCTCGGTTGGGAGGATGAACACTGAAGCTTTCTTT
TRBJ2-3	TRBD2	.	TRBV7-2	CASTTGGRATDTQYF	TGTGCCAGCACCACCGGGGGGAGAGCCACAGATACGCAGTATTTT
TRBJ1-6	TRBD1	.	TRBV7-2	CASSQTGAHSPLHF	TGTGCCAGCAGCCAGACAGGGGCTCATTCACCCCTCCACTTT
TRBJ1-1	TRBD1	.	TRBV9	CASSVAGDRMNTGAFF	TGTGCCAGCAGCGTAGCCGGGGACAGGATGAACACTGGAGCTTTCTTT
TRBJ2-7	.	.	TRBV6-1	CASSEGQRGRTASSYEQYF	TGTGCCAGCAGTGAAGGCCAGAGAGGACGGACCGCTAGCTCCTACGAGCAGTACTTC
TRBJ2-7	.	once	TRBV14	CASSPGLPDYEQYF	TGTGCCAGCAGCCCGGGACTGCCTGACTACGAGCAGTACTTC
TRBJ2-7	TRBD2	.	TRBV4-3	CASSQTHFTGGNSYEQYF	TGCGCCAGCAGCCAAACGCACTTTACGGGAGGGAACTCCTACGAGCAGTACTTC
TRBJ1-5	TRBD1	.	TRBV6-5	CASGDRVGPQHF	TGTGCCAGCGGGGACAGGGTCGGGCCCCAGCATTTT
TRBJ2-3	TRBD1	.	TRBV9	CASNSGQGALVVDTQYF	TGTGCCAGCAACTCCGGACAGGGGGCGCTTGTGGTAGATACGCAGTATTTT
TRBJ2-7	.	.	TRBV7-7	CASSLTEQGYEQYF	TGTGCTAGCAGCTTAACCGAACAGGGCTACGAGCAGTACTTC
TRBJ2-5	.	few	TRBV7-2	CASSSFPRGPQGETQYF	TGTGCCAGCAGCTCCTTTCCTCGCGGGCCCCAGGGGGAGACCCAGTACTTC
TRBJ2-7	.	few	TRBV27	CASSSGLGMEQYF	TGTGCCAGCAGTTCTGGACTGGGTATGGAGCAGTACTTC
TRBJ2-1	TRBD2	.	TRBV10-2	CASSESTGTSGREYNEQFF	TGCGCCAGCAGTGAGAGCACCGGGACTAGCGGGAGGGAATACAATGAGCAGTTCTTC
TRBJ2-2	.	.	TRBV29-1	CSVAYTTGELFF	TGCAGCGTTGCATACACCACCGGGGAGCTGTTTTTT
TRBJ1-4	TRBD1	.	TRBV29-1	CSVEGQGASEKLFF	TGCAGCGTTGAAGGACAGGGGGCTAGTGAAAAACTGTTTTTT
TRBJ2-3	TRBD2	.	TRBV18	CASSPALAGTTDTQYF	TGTGCCAGCTCACCAGCCCTAGCGGGGACCACAGATACGCAGTATTTT
TRBJ2-7	.	.	TRBV7-3	CASSLAPAGEQYF	TGTGCCAGCAGCTTAGCCCCAGCAGGCGAGCAGTACTTC
TRBJ2-3	TRBD2	once	TRBV2	CASSEGERGGRDTQYF	TGTGCCAGCAGCGAGGGGGAGCGGGGGGGCCGGGATACGCAGTATTTT
TRBJ2-7	.	.	TRBV7-2	CASSLAQFEETYYEQYF	TGTGCCAGCAGCTTAGCGCAGTTTGAGGAGACCTACTACGAGCAGTACTTC
TRBJ1-6	TRBD1	once	TRBV5-6	CASSLTGVSYNSPLHF	TGTGCCAGCAGCTTAACAGGGGTCTCCTATAATTCACCCCTCCACTTT
TRBJ1-4	.	.	TRBV6-5	CASSFRRGNEKLFF	TGTGCCAGCAGTTTTCGAAGGGGTAATGAAAAACTGTTTTTT
TRBJ2-3	.	.	TRBV5-4	CASSLMGFTDTQYF	TGTGCCAGCAGCTTAATGGGCTTCACAGATACGCAGTATTTT
TRBJ1-1	.	.	TRBV19	CASRGQMNTEAFF	TGTGCCAGTAGGGGACAAATGAACACTGAAGCTTTCTTT